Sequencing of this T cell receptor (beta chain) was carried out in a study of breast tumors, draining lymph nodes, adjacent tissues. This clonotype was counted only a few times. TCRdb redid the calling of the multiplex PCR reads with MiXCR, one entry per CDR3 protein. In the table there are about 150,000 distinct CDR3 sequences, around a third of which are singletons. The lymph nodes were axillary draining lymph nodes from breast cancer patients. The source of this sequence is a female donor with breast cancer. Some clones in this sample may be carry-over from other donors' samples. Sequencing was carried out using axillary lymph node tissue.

Written as DNA, the CDR3 is TGTGCCAGTAGTATAGGGAAGGGGGCCGAAGCTTTCTTT. It specifies CASSIGKGAEAFF. The chain uses TRBV19 and TRBJ1-1; TRBD1 matches 7 bases. Germline V lookup: CDR1 LNHDA, CDR2 SQIVND (reference sequence). The CDR3 contains 13 residues. Germline trimming cut 1 base from V and 8 bases from J; bases unmatched to any gene: 4. Using reference TRBV19 and TRBJ1-1 for the parts outside the CDR3, the full variable domain is DGGITQSPKYLFRKEGQNVTLSCEQNLNHDAMYWYRQDPGQGLRLIYYSQIVNDFQKGDIAEGYSVSREKKESFPLTVTSAQKNPTAFYLCASSIGKGAEAFFGQGTRLTVV.